Below, one TCR beta chain is given with its context. Its antigen is as yet unknown. Primers: 60 Vbeta forward and 13 Jbeta reverse. Using immunoSEQ multiplex PCR, the repertoire was profiled, and TCRdb retains in-frame clones only, with some absent. Listed are 150,000 to 200,000 clones; 2.1% falls within the top ten. The data are from a study of cytomegalovirus exposure and HLA in healthy donors. About the research overall: Researchers previously reported finding just under 120 million unique TCR beta sequences from around 200 million T cells. Study-wide points: Earlier results showed most TCR beta V segments being productive about 90% or about 30% of the time. Most TCR sequences proved rare, with some public TCRs found in many donors. A later analysis showed TCR association rates differing by HLA locus, peaking at DRB1 and lowest at HLA-C.

With V trimmed by 8 bases and J by 0 bases, 4 bases remained unmatched. Germline-derived CDR1 and CDR2 are SNHLY and FYNNEI. CDR3 length: 15 residues. The origin of this receptor is a man under 40 in good health and CMV-seronegative. The sample comprised PBMCs. This rearrangement joins TRBV2 to TRBJ2-1; 10 bases are shared with TRBD2. The CDR3 sequence: CASGRLAGSYNEQFF. The CDR3 DNA reads as TGTGCCAGCGGAAGACTAGCGGGCTCCTACAATGAGCAGTTCTTC.